This TCR beta chain is from a study of blood T cells in healthy people across ages (dated by TCRdb to between 2015 and 2016). Notes on the research overall: Template switching captured roughly one uniquely barcoded TCR beta cDNA molecule per two T cells in model experiments. To track age-related changes in TCR beta repertoire diversity, the study relied on deep sequencing normalized with unique cDNA molecular identifiers. The donors were divided into four age groups: young (average approximately 17 years), middle-aged (around 37), aged (around 59) and long-lived (82). Donors of different ages were randomly distributed across sequencing lanes to avoid experimental bias. Two additional independent replicas of 1 million unique cDNA reads from the same blood draw were analyzed for two donors (one aged 18 to 30 and one aged 80 or older). Beyond this particular receptor, the publication reports: The long-lived group showed more naive CD4+ T cells, fewer expanded clones and increased TCR diversity than the aged group, suggesting age selection. Conclusive comparison of naive and antigen-experienced compartments was prevented by the profiling of bulk unsorted PBMCs. The percentage of naive T cells measured by flow cytometry correlated strongly with observed TCR beta diversity. Observed TCR beta diversity per million T cells fell roughly linearly with age, and a significant reduction was already apparent by age around 40. Donor CMV infection status was unknown, potentially confounding age-related changes in expanded clonotypes. Total diversity estimates from one million sequenced T cells were considered lower bounds and underestimates.

Its CDR3 holds 15 amino acids, cysteine through phenylalanine. The retained sequence is limited to the CDR3, 45 bases, with the frame set at the first base. Trimming removed 5 bases from V and 1 base from J, leaving 14 bases between the germline ends. CDR1 and CDR2, looked up from the germline V gene, are SGHTA and FQGNSA. The approximately 39 donors, aged 6 to 90 years, were systemically healthy Caucasian individuals from Russia. Each donor gave ten milliliters of peripheral blood, drawn into EDTA-treated Vacutainer tubes. Ficoll-Paque density-gradient centrifugation was used to isolate PBMCs, with at least 6 million obtained per sample. Trizol reagent was used to extract total RNA from the PBMCs, yielding at least 5.5 micrograms per sample. For every donor, flow cytometry on a PBMC aliquot measured the percentage of naive CD45RAhigh/CD27high T cells. With regard to this clonotype: No cognate antigen has been identified for it. The sample holds no much larger clone one base away, and base qualities are not on file.

The library was prepared using 5' RACE. TCRdb records Illumina HiSeq 2500 as the sequencer. A second PCR of 7 to 11 cycles was performed with a sample-barcoded 5' primer and a J-beta primer mix. Each TCR beta cDNA molecule received a unique molecular identifier from a template-switch 5' adaptor carrying 12 random nucleotides. Each sample yielded at least 2.5 million CDR3-containing paired-end reads. First-strand cDNA synthesis was performed from all RNA using the Mint cDNA synthesis kit, with priming by a TRBC-specific oligonucleotide. After uracil-DNA glycosylase treatment, a first 18-cycle PCR used universal primers M1SS and BC2_uni_R on all cDNA. The published analysis was carried out like this. For normalization, 1 million high-quality reads, each with a distinct molecular identifier, were randomly selected from each sample. Instead of being binned into consensus sequences, reads with shared molecular identifiers were discarded. MiTCR, set to a Q25 quality threshold and the strictest error-elimination algorithm, was used for CDR3 identification, clonotype clustering and error correction. A nonparametric unseen species model using Euler transformation provided a lower-bound estimate of total TCR beta diversity. In TCRdb, the public reads were trimmed at Q25 with fastp and aligned with MiXCR, with productive beta chains retained. Every entry covers one CDR3 protein and lists the most common genes and DNA from its rows. The V and J calls were not made by the authors but by TCRdb's processing. The sample table contains 650,000 to 800,000 distinct CDR3 sequences; only one count was recorded for 44% of them. The ten largest clones add up to around 18% of the sample.

The chain uses TRBV7-2 and TRBJ2-5, and the D gene may be TRBD2, 6 bases matching. The origin of this receptor is a man in his sixties in good health. The sequenced sample was blood. The DNA sequence is given as TGTGCCAGCAGCGAACGACGGACTACCCAAGAGACCCAGTACTTC. The translation is CASSERRTTQETQYF.